This T cell receptor beta chain comes out of a study of identical twins. Study findings and constraints: Cord blood beta clonotypes present at high abundance carried fewer insertions; no such pattern appeared in memory repertoires. Less excess twin sharing appeared in beta out-of-frame sequences.

Each donor was a healthy Caucasian. This clonotype was counted between two and nine times. The antigen is not known. The CDR3 spans 15 residues. Germline CDR1 is DFQATT and CDR2 is SNEGSKA (reference sequence). The V gene end was trimmed by 3 bases and the J gene end by 2 bases; junction bases not matched to a gene: 7. TCRdb reprocessed the 5' RACE reads with MiXCR, giving one entry per CDR3 protein. This table has more than 1.5 million distinct CDR3 sequences, under 35% appearing once. V is TRBV20-1 and J is TRBJ2-5, with 9 positions matching TRBD1. The sequencing sample was made of cord blood. This TCR was recovered from a newborn girl in good health. CDR3 in amino acids: CSASTGGGPQETQYF. The CDR3 DNA sequence: TGCAGTGCTAGTACAGGGGGCGGGCCTCAAGAGACCCAGTACTTC.